The sample holds a few counts of the clone carrying this T cell receptor beta chain. V trimming: 0 bases; J trimming: 4 bases; junction bases outside the gene matches: 3. This CDR3 spans 14 amino acids. Germline V gene sequence: CDR1 SGHRS, CDR2 YFSETQ. The source of the sample is a study of cytomegalovirus exposure and HLA in healthy donors. The PCR was carried out with 60 Vbeta primers and 13 Jbeta primers. Produced via immunoSEQ multiplex PCR; TCRdb's table is partial and in-frame only. The data show roughly 150,000 clones, roughly 80% seen once. The chain uses TRBV5-1 and TRBJ1-2; 7 bases align to TRBD1. This clonotype was sampled from a male donor in good health and CMV-seropositive. The sample comprised PBMCs. CDR3 coding DNA: TGCGCCAGCAGCTTGGGACAGGGTGTCTATGGCTACACCTTC. Its protein is CASSLGQGVYGYTF.